This T cell receptor (beta chain) was captured by sequencing in a study of CD8+ T cells in alopecia areata. For the study at large: Tofacitinib ran for 6 to 18 months before 6 months off drug. Study-wide findings and caveats: The study found higher clonality in lesional than normal scalp, especially in alopecia totalis/universalis.

On this clone: Its antigen is not known.

After isolation, RNA underwent reverse transcription to generate cDNA as the sequencing template. Clones were sequenced by immunoSEQ multiplex PCR, and TCRdb holds only the in-frame ones, with some missing. The data contain roughly 180,000 clones, roughly 50% of them singletons. Trimming took 0 bases from V and 2 from J, leaving 11 bases between them. Per the germline V gene, CDR1 is MGHRA and CDR2 is YSYEKL. This CDR3 is built from 15 residues. Treatment denoted: oral pan-JAK inhibitor, 5-10 mg twice daily. This clonotype originated in a human donor with alopecia areata. Sequenced here: CD8+ T cells sorted from blood, sampled at week 24, from a patient treated with tofacitinib. This chain uses TRBV4-1 with TRBJ2-7; no clear D gene. Here the CDR3 reads CASSQDGRAAYEQYF. CDR3 nucleotide sequence: TGCGCCAGCAGCCAAGATGGAAGGGCGGCCTACGAGCAGTACTTC.